This T cell receptor (beta chain) was observed in a study of beta chain features in type 1 diabetes. Study-wide results and limits: TCRB repertoires of naive, central memory and Treg cells appeared more similar among patients than among healthy donors. Type 1 diabetes patients showed fewer insertions and more deletions at VDJ junctions.

As regards this clone: Its antigen is as yet unknown.

Every bit of the isolated RNA underwent reverse transcription, so sequencing read expressed TCRB transcripts. Repertoires were generated with immunoSEQ multiplex PCR, while TCRdb's copy carries only in-frame clones and drops some. This sample has 200,000 to 250,000 clones, with approximately 70% found just once. The CDR3 is made up of 17 amino acids. Trimming removed 0 bases from V and 7 bases from J, with 18 bases in between. The receptor was isolated from a man in his thirties or forties in good health. Source material: naive CD4+ T cells from blood. The chain uses TRBV23-1 and TRBJ1-4; perhaps TRBD1 as D (5 bases). TRBV23-1 is an ORF, with its function uncertain. The CDR3 coding sequence is TGCGCCAGCAGTCAATCCCCCAGGGCCAGGGAGGGTGAAAAACTGTTTTTT. Protein sequence: CASSQSPRAREGEKLFF.